These 10 T cell receptor beta chains were sequenced from one sample in a study of Ad26.COV2.S vaccination and SARS-CoV-2 variants. Method: immunoSEQ multiplex PCR; TCRdb's copy keeps in-frame clones and lacks some. The sample lists around 100,000 clones, roughly 85% seen once, with roughly 15% in the top ten. Specimen: peripheral blood, collected after recovery from COVID-19. The receptors come from a human donor who had recovered from COVID-19.

The gene calls are TRBV7-9 and TRBJ1-1; 7 bases line up with TRBD1. The V and J ends lost 1 base and 6 bases, in that order; junction bases with no gene match: 11. Germline assignment: CDR1 SEHNR and CDR2 FQNEAQ (reference sequence). The CDR3 contains 16 residues. CDR3 loop: CASSLDNRGLGPEAFF. CDR3 coding DNA: TGTGCCAGCAGCTTAGATAACAGGGGACTTGGGCCTGAAGCTTTCTTT.

J is TRBJ1-4 and V is TRBV4-3; D perhaps matches TRBD1 (5 bases). The V gene's germline CDR1 is LGHNA and CDR2 YSLEER. The CDR3 contains 14 residues. Trimming took 0 bases from V and 7 from J, leaving 9 bases between them. The CDR3 region has the DNA TGCGCCAGCAGCCAAGACTCACAGGCTGAAAAACTGTTTTTT. It codes for CASSQDSQAEKLFF.

The J gene is TRBJ1-1, the V gene TRBV5-8; D gene unclear. The V gene lost 0 bases and the J gene lost 0 bases, with 15 bases spanning the gap. This CDR3 has 17 residues. The germline gives CDR1 SGHTS, CDR2 YDEGEE. The CDR3 DNA reads as TGTGCCAGCAGCTTGGCGGGAATCCCAGCGATGAACACTGAAGCTTTCTTT. It translates to CASSLAGIPAMNTEAFF.

The chain has TRBV20-1 and TRBJ1-1; perhaps TRBD1 as D (5 bases). Germline V gene sequence: CDR1 DFQATT, CDR2 SNEGSKA (reference sequence). Trimming cost V 3 bases and J 0 bases, with 11 bases left between them. The CDR3 length is 14 residues. CDR3 DNA: TGCAGTGCTAGTTGGGGCGGTCTGAACACTGAAGCTTTCTTT. This gives the protein CSASWGGLNTEAFF.

This clone was observed a few times. The DNA of the CDR3 is TGTGCCAGCAGTTCGAAGGGGGCGAATCAGCCCCAGCATTTT. Amino acid sequence: CASSSKGANQPQHF. The V and J genes are TRBV27 and TRBJ1-5; the match to TRBD1 covers 7 bases. Trimming removed 4 bases from V and 4 bases from J; junction bases left unmatched: 4. This CDR3 is 14 amino acids long. Germline CDR1 and CDR2: MNHEY and SMNVEV (reference sequence).

This sequence joins TRBV5-1 and TRBJ2-7; 10 nucleotides agree with TRBD2. CDR1 SGHRS and CDR2 YFSETQ come from the germline V gene. Trimming took 2 bases from V and 5 from J; bases not matched to a gene: 4. The CDR3 runs to 14 residues. The CDR3 sequence: CASSLSGRGDEQYF. The CDR3, as DNA: TGCGCCAGCAGCTTAAGCGGGAGGGGGGACGAGCAGTACTTC.

This clone was detected once. Other DNA sequences in this specimen translate into the identical CDR3. This rearrangement joins TRBV20-1 to TRBJ1-4; D is undetermined. V was pared by 3 bases and J by 8 bases, with 10 bases between. This CDR3 is built from 12 residues. Per the germline V gene, CDR1 is DFQATT and CDR2 is SNEGSKA (reference sequence). This CDR3 reads CSASHREEKLFF. The CDR3 coding sequence is TGCAGTGCTAGTCACCGGGAGGAAAAACTGTTTTTT.

V gene TRBV6-5 combines with J gene TRBJ2-7; weak D call: TRBD1 (5 bases). In germline, CDR1 is MNHEY, CDR2 SVGAGI. There are 14 residues in the CDR3. Trimming took off 5 bases at V and 0 bases at J, with 11 bases between the two ends. CDR3 in amino acids: CASSQRGTSYEQYF. The CDR3 coding sequence is TGTGCCAGCAGTCAAAGGGGCACCTCCTACGAGCAGTACTTC.

The CDR3, as DNA: TGTGCCAGCAGCTTAGCCGGGACTAGGGCGTTGAGGGGAGAGACCCAGTACTTC. Residues: CASSLAGTRALRGETQYF. The rearrangement joins TRBV7-2 to TRBJ2-5; 8 bases line up with TRBD2. Germline CDR1 SGHTA, CDR2 FQGNSA. The CDR3 contains 18 residues. Losses at the gene ends were 0 bases for V and 4 bases for J; bases not matched to a gene: 13.

The chain has TRBV4-2 and TRBJ2-5; either TRBD1 or TRBD2 may fit D (5 bases each). Germline CDR1 LGHNA, CDR2 YNFKEQ. The CDR3 is 15 residues long. Trimming stripped 4 bases from V and 5 bases from J, with 17 bases between. The CDR3 DNA reads as TGTGCCAGCAGCCCCAAGTTGGGGGATGGGGAGACCCAGTACTTC. It yields the protein CASSPKLGDGETQYF.